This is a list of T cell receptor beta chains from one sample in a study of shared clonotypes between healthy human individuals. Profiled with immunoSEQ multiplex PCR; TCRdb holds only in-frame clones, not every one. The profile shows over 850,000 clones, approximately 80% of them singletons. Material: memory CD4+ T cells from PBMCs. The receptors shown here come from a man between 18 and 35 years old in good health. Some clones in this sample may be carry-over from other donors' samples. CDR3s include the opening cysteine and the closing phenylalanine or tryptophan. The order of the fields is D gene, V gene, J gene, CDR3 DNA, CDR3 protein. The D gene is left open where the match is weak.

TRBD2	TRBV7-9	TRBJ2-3	TGTGCCAGCAGCTTAGCCGGGACTAGCGGAACAAGCACAGATACGCAGTATTTT	CASSLAGTSGTSTDTQYF
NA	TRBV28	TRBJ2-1	TGTGCCAGCAGTCCTCACAATGACAATGAGCAGTTCTTC	CASSPHNDNEQFF
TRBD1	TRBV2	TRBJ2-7	TGTGCCAGCACCCCGTATATAGGGGGCTTCTACGAGCAGTACTTC	CASTPYIGGFYEQYF
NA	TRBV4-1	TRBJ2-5	TGCGCCAGCAGCCAAGATGGCGGGGAGGCGGAGACCCAGTACTTC	CASSQDGGEAETQYF
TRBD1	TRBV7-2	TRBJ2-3	TGTGCCAGCAGCTTAAGGGACAGGGGGCTCGGCACAGATACGCAGTATTTT	CASSLRDRGLGTDTQYF
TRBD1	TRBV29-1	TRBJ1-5	TGCAGCGTCGTCGGACAGGGCCAGAATCAGCCCCAGCATTTT	CSVVGQGQNQPQHF
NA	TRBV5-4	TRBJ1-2	TGTGCCAGCAGCTTGGCCGGAGGGGGAGTTAACTATGGCTACACCTTC	CASSLAGGGVNYGYTF
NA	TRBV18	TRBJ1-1	TGTGCCAGCTCACCGCCTTCGCCGGGGAACACTGAAGCTTTCTTT	CASSPPSPGNTEAFF
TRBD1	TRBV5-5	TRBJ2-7	TGTGCCAGCAGCTTGGCGGGACAGGGGACCTTCCTCTTCTACGAGCAGTACTTC	CASSLAGQGTFLFYEQYF
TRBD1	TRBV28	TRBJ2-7	TGTGCCAGCAGTTTTGAAGGGGGCTTCTACGAGCAGTACTTC	CASSFEGGFYEQYF
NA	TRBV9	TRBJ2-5	TGTGCCAGCAGCGTACACCCCCAAGAGACCCAGTACTTC	CASSVHPQETQYF
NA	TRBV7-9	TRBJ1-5	TGTGCCAGCAGCCAAGCAGGTGGCACTCAGCCCCAGCATTTT	CASSQAGGTQPQHF
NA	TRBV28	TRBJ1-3	TGTGCCAGCAGGGGGAGTGGGCCCCGCTGGGGAAACACCATATATTTT	CASRGSGPRWGNTIYF
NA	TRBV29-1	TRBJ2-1	TGCAGCGTTGAGAGGGGGGTTGGCAATGAGCAGTTCTTC	CSVERGVGNEQFF
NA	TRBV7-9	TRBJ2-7	TGTGCCAGCAGCTTATTGGGGGGAGGCGAGCAGTACTTC	CASSLLGGGEQYF
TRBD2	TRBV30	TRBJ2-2	TGTGCCTGGATAGCGGGCACCGGGGAGCTGTTTTTT	CAWIAGTGELFF
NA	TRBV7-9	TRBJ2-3	TGTGCCAGCAGCTTGAGACTACAGGGAAACACAGATACGCAGTATTTT	CASSLRLQGNTDTQYF
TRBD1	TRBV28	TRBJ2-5	TGTGCCAGCAGTCTGGCGGGCAGGGGGCGGTGGGAGACCCAGTACTTC	CASSLAGRGRWETQYF
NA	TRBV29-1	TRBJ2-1	TGCAGCGTTGTATTTTCTGGGGTTCGGGATGAGCAGTTCTTC	CSVVFSGVRDEQFF
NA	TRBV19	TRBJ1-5	TGTGCCAGTAGTATCGTCAGCTTGAATCAGCCCCAGCATTTT	CASSIVSLNQPQHF
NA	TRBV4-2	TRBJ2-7	TGTGCCAGCAGCCAAGGACCCCCGGGAGAATCGGACGAGCAGTACTTC	CASSQGPPGESDEQYF
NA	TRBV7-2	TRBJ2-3	TGTGCCAGCAGCTCCCGGGCCCGACCGAGGGGGGCAGATACGCAGTATTTT	CASSSRARPRGADTQYF
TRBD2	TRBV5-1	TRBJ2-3	TGCGCCAGCAGCCCCATGTCAGCGGGAGGGATCACAGATACGCAGTATTTT	CASSPMSAGGITDTQYF
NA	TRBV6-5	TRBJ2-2	TGTGCCAGCAGGCTTACAGCGAACACCGGGGAGCTGTTTTTT	CASRLTANTGELFF
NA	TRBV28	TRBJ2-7	TGTGCCAGCAGTTTACGGGGGGCCGTAATCCACGAGCAGTACTTC	CASSLRGAVIHEQYF
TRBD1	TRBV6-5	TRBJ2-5	TGTGCCAGCAAAACAGGGGGCGGTGAGACCCAGTACTTC	CASKTGGGETQYF